A single T cell receptor (beta chain) is shown here with its context. Germline V gene data show CDR1 as MNHNY and CDR2 as SVGAGI (reference sequence). The CDR3 covers 15 residues. After removal of 4 bases from V and 5 bases from J, the junction contained 7 bases not matched to a gene. The data were obtained in a study of blood T cell repertoires in COVID-19. Study at large: The analysed material was cDNA or gDNA that came from T cells, B-cell-depleted T cells, or PBMCs.

Under the authors' procedure: Counts of nucleated cells, estimated from reference gene primer amplification, were obtained. Measured with immunoSEQ multiplex PCR; TCRdb has only the in-frame clones, and not every one. V and J calls and clone size are as listed in that table; D and trimming were resolved from the DNA. The sample consists of roughly 280,000 clones, about 87% of them appearing once. Membership in each cohort depended on participant-reported clinical history. Sequencing used PBMCs or T cells enriched from blood (not recorded which). The V call is TRBV6-6, the J call TRBJ2-7; 11 nucleotides align to TRBD1. The TCR was taken from a young woman with acute COVID-19. The CDR3 region is CASSSGTGGIDEQYF. CDR3 DNA sequence: TGTGCCAGCAGTTCGGGGACAGGGGGGATCGACGAGCAGTACTTC.